The clone carrying this T cell receptor beta chain was recorded a few times. What it binds is unknown. Both RNA and DNA were isolated together from about 21-30 mg of bulk tissue that had not been sorted. Every tumor sample held more than 85% viable tumor cells. Between the trimmed V and J ends, which lost 4 bases and 2 bases, there was a span of 13 bases. This CDR3 has 14 residues. Germline values: CDR1 SGDLS, CDR2 YYNGEE. These data come from a study of tumor-infiltrating lymphocytes in primary liver carcinoma. Starting material of roughly 550 ng total RNA yielded TCR beta cDNA via a constant-region primer. TCR beta libraries came from three nested multiplex PCR rounds using slightly modified ARM-PCR. With TRBV1-TRBV30 forward primers and a C-beta reverse primer, the first two PCR rounds were run for approximately 10 cycles each. Each CDR3 protein gets one entry after TCRdb re-called the multiplex PCR reads with MiXCR. The table includes roughly 32,000 distinct CDR3 sequences, less than 75% detected once.

Study conclusions and caveats: Tumor region pairs overlapped more than did tumor-adjacent and tumor-blood pairs. The 250 largest clones made up significantly more of tumor than blood repertoires (p = 0.039).

The sequence was collected from a woman aged 30 to 39 with primary liver carcinoma and hepatitis B virus infection. The chain combines TRBV9 with TRBJ2-7; tentatively, D is TRBD1 (5 bases). The specimen was liver tumor tissue from sampling region 3. Subset meaning: tumor region T3, left-lateral pole. This CDR3 reads CASSPDSIAYEQYF. The DNA for the CDR3 is TGTGCCAGCAGCCCTGACAGTATCGCCTACGAGCAGTACTTC.